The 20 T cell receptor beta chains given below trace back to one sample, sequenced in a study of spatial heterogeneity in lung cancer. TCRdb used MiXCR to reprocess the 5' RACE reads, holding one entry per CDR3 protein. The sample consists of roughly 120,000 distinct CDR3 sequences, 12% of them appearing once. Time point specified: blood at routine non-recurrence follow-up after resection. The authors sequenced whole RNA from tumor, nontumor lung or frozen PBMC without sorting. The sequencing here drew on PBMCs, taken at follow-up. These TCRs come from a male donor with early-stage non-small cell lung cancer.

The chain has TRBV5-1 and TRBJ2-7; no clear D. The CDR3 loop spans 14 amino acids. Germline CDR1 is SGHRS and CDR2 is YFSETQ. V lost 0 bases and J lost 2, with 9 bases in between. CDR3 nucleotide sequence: TGCGCCAGCAGCTTGGATGGAAAACCCTACGAGCAGTACTTC. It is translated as CASSLDGKPYEQYF. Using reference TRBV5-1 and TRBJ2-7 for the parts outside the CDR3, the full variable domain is KAGVTQTPRYLIKTRGQQVTLSCSPISGHRSVSWYQQTPGQGLQFLFEYFSETQRNKGNFPGRFSGRQFSNSRSEMNVSTLELGDSALYLCASSLDGKPYEQYFGPGTRLTVT.

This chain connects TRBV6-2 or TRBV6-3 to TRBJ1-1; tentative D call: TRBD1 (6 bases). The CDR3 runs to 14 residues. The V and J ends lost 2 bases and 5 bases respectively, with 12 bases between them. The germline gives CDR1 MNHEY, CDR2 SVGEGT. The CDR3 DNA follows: TGTGCCAGCAGTTACAAGGCGGGGGCTACTGAAGCTTTCTTT. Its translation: CASSYKAGATEAFF.

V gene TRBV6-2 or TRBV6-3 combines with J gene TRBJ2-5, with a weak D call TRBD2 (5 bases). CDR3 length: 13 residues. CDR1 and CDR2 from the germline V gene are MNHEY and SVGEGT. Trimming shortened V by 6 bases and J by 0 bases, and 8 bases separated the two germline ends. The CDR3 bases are TGTGCCAGCAGGCGGACTTACCAAGAGACCCAGTACTTC. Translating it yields CASRRTYQETQYF.

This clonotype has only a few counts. DNA for the CDR3: TGTGCCAGCAGTTACTCGTTGCGACAGGGGACCTACGAGCAGTACTTC. It specifies CASSYSLRQGTYEQYF. This sequence joins TRBV6-6 and TRBJ2-7; 8 bases line up with TRBD1. The J segment lost 2 bases and the V segment lost 0 bases, leaving 6 bases of the junction unmatched. Germline-derived CDR1 and CDR2 are MNHNY and SVGAGI (reference sequence). This CDR3 contains 16 residues.

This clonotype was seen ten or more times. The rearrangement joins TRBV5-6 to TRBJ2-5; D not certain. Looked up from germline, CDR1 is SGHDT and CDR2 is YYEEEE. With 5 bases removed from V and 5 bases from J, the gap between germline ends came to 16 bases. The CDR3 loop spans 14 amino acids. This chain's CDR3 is CASRERPSGETQYF. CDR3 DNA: TGTGCCAGCAGAGAAAGACCTTCTGGCGAGACCCAGTACTTC.

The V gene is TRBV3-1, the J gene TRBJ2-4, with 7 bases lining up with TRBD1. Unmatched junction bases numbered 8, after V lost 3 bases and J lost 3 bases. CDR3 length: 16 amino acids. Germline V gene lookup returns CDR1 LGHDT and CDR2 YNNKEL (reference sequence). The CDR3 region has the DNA TGTGCCAGCAGCCAGGACAGGCTGGACGACAAAAACATTCAGTACTTC. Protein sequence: CASSQDRLDDKNIQYF.

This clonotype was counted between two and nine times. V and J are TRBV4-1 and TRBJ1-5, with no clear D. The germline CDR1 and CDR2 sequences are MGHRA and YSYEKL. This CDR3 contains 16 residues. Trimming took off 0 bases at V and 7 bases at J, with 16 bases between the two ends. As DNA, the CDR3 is TGCGCCAGCAGCCAAGAGACGTTGGGGAGTTCCCAGCCCCAGCATTTT. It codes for CASSQETLGSSQPQHF.

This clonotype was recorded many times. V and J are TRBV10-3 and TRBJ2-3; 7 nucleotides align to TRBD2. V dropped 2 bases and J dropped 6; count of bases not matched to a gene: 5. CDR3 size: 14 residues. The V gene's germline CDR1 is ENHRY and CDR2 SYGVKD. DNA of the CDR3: TGTGCCATCAGTGAGAGAAAGGGAGGGGATACGCAGTATTTT. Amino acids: CAISERKGGDTQYF.

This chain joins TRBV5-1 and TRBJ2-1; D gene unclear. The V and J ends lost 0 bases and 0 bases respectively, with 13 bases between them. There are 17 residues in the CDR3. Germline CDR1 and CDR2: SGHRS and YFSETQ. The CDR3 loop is CASSLEGTQSSYNEQFF. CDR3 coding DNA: TGCGCCAGCAGCTTGGAGGGAACCCAAAGCTCCTACAATGAGCAGTTCTTC.

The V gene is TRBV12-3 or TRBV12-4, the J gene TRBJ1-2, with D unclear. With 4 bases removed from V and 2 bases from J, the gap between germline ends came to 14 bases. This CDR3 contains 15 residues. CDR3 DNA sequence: TGTGCCAGCAGTTCCCACGGCGAGATGAACTATGGCTACACCTTC. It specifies CASSSHGEMNYGYTF.

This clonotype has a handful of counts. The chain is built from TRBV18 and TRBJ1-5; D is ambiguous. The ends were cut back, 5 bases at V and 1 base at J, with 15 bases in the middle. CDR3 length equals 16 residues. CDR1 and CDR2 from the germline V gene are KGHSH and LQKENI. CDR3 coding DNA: TGTGCCAGCTCAAGCGATCTAAACTGGAGCAATCAGCCCCAGCATTTT. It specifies CASSSDLNWSNQPQHF. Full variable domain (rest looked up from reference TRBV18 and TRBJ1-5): NAGVMQNPRHLVRRRGQEARLRCSPMKGHSHVYWYRQLPEEGLKFMVYLQKENIIDESGMPKERFSAEFPKEGPSILRIQQVVRGDSAAYFCASSSDLNWSNQPQHFGDGTRLSIL.

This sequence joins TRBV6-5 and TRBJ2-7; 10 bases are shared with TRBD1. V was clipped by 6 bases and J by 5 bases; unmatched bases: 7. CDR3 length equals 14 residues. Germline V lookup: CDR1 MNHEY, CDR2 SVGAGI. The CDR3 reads CASRSGTGVDEQYF. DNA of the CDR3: TGTGCCAGCAGATCCGGGACAGGGGTCGACGAGCAGTACTTC.

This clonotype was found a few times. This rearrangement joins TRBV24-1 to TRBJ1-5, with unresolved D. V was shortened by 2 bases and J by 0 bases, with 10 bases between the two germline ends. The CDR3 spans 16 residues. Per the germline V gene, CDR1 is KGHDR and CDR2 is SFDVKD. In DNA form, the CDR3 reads TGTGCCACCAGTGATTCGGCCAGTGATAGCAATCAGCCCCAGCATTTT. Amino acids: CATSDSASDSNQPQHF.

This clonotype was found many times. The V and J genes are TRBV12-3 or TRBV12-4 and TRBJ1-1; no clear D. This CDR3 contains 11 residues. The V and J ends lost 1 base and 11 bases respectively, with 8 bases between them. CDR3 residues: CASSLGGRAFF. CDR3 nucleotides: TGTGCCAGCAGTTTAGGCGGACGGGCTTTCTTT.

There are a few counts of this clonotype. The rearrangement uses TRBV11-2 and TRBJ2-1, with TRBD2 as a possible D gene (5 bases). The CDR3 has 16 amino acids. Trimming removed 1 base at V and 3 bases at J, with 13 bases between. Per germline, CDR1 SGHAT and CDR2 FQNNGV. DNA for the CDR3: TGTGCCAGCAGCTTAGCGCGCGGGCCCGGCTACAATGAGCAGTTCTTC. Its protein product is CASSLARGPGYNEQFF.

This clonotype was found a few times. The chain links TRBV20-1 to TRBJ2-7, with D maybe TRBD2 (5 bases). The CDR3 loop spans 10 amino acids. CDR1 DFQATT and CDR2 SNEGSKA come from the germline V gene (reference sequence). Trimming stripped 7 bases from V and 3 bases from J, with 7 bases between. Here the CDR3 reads CSVRGYEQYF. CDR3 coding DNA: TGCAGTGTACGGGGCTACGAGCAGTACTTC.

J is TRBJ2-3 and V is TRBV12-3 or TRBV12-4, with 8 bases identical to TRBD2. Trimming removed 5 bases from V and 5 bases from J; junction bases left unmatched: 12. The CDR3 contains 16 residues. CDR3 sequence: CASSRSGTRVGDTQYF. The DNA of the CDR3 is TGTGCCAGCAGTCGATCCGGGACTAGGGTGGGAGATACGCAGTATTTT.

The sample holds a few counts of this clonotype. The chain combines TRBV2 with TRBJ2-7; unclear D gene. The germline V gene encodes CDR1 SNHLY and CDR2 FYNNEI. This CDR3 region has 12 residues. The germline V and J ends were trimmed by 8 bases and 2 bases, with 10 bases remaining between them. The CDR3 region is CASGPKTYEQYF. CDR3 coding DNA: TGTGCCAGCGGCCCAAAAACCTACGAGCAGTACTTC.

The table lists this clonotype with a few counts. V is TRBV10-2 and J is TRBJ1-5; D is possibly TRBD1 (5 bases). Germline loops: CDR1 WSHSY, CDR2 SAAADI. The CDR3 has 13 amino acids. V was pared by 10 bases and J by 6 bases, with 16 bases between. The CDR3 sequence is CATNQGLGQPQHF. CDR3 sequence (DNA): TGCGCCACCAACCAGGGCCTAGGTCAGCCCCAGCATTTT.

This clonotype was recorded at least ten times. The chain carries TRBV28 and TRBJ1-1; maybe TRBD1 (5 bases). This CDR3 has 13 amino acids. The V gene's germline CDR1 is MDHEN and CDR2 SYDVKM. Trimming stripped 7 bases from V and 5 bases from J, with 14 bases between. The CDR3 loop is CASTSGYVTEAFF. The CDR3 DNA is TGTGCCAGCACCTCAGGGTATGTGACTGAAGCTTTCTTT. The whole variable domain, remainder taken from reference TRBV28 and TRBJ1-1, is DVKVTQSSRYLVKRTGEKVFLECVQDMDHENMFWYRQDPGLGLRLIYFSYDVKMKEKGDIPEGYSVSREKKERFSLILESASTNQTSMYLCASTSGYVTEAFFGQGTRLTVV.